These 11 T cell receptor beta chains were sequenced from one sample in a study of T-cell memory formation after mild COVID-19. TCRdb reprocessed the 5' RACE reads via MiXCR and lists one record per CDR3 protein. The sample contains 360,000 or so distinct CDR3 sequences, 25% to 30% of which appear only once. Sequenced input: PBMCs or a T cell subset sorted from them (not recorded which). The receptors derive from an adult woman who had mild COVID-19 (a few samples of this study predate the infection). Cell type and time point are not known.

V and J are TRBV7-2 and TRBJ1-5; D unclear. The CDR3 is 14 amino acids. V lost 1 base and J lost 0, with 4 bases in between. The germline CDR1 and CDR2 sequences are SGHTA and FQGNSA. For the CDR3, the DNA is TGTGCCAGCAGCTTAGATTATAGCAATCAGCCCCAGCATTTT. Translated: CASSLDYSNQPQHF.

This clonotype was found many times. The rearrangement links TRBV7-2 to TRBJ2-3; 7 bases map to TRBD1. The V gene end was trimmed by 5 bases and the J gene end by 3 bases; junction bases not matched to a gene: 14. CDR3 size: 17 residues. The germline CDR1 and CDR2 sequences are SGHTA and FQGNSA. The CDR3 loop reads CASSAIGRQGRTDTQYF. CDR3 DNA: TGTGCCAGCAGCGCAATAGGTCGACAGGGTAGGACAGATACGCAGTATTTT.

This rearrangement joins TRBV30 to TRBJ2-4, with D perhaps TRBD2 (7 bases). The CDR3 contains 13 residues. CDR1 is GTSNPN, CDR2 SVGIG, per germline (reference sequence). V shed 4 bases and J shed 5 bases, with 12 bases lying between them. The CDR3 sequence: CAWIRGGENIQYF. DNA of the CDR3: TGTGCCTGGATAAGGGGGGGGGAAAACATTCAGTACTTC.

This clonotype came up a few times. The CDR3 coding sequence is TGTGCCAGCAGCCCCCACAGGGCTGGGGCCAACGTCCTGACTTTC. Translation: CASSPHRAGANVLTF. This chain uses TRBV3-1 with TRBJ2-6; possible D gene TRBD1, 6 bases. The CDR3 consists of 15 residues. CDR1 and CDR2 from the germline V gene are LGHDT and YNNKEL (reference sequence). V lost 4 bases, J lost 2 bases, and 9 bases lay in between.

The genes are TRBV12-3 or TRBV12-4 and TRBJ2-7; possible D gene TRBD1, 5 bases. Trimming cost V 6 bases and J 2 bases, with 11 bases left between them. This CDR3 region has 13 residues. The CDR3 reads CASRRGLAYEQYF. DNA of the CDR3: TGTGCCAGCAGAAGGGGTCTGGCCTACGAGCAGTACTTC.

The V and J genes are TRBV6-6 and TRBJ1-2; D not certain. The ends were cut back, 6 bases at V and 5 bases at J, with 13 bases in the middle. The CDR3 is made up of 13 amino acids. Germline CDR1 MNHNY, CDR2 SVGAGI (reference sequence). In nucleotides, the CDR3 is TGTGCCAGCAGGAATTCGCCCCCTTATGGCTACACCTTC. This gives the protein CASRNSPPYGYTF.

The V gene is TRBV20-1, the J gene TRBJ2-3; the match to TRBD2 covers 10 bases. The V segment lost 6 bases and the J segment 3 bases; nucleotides outside the gene matches: 3. CDR1 is DFQATT and CDR2 is SNEGSKA in the germline V gene (reference sequence). The CDR3 runs 13 residues. The CDR3 loop is CSAGTSATDTQYF. DNA of the CDR3: TGCAGTGCCGGGACTAGCGCAACAGATACGCAGTATTTT.

This clonotype was counted only a few times. The rearrangement joins TRBV7-8 to TRBJ2-7, with 12 bases lining up with TRBD1. The CDR3 sequence is 15 residues long. Germline CDR1 is SGHVS and CDR2 is FQNEAQ. V was pared by 5 bases and J by 7 bases, with 9 bases of the junction left unmatched. The CDR3 loop reads CASSDGTGGLGEQYF. CDR3 coding DNA: TGTGCCAGCAGCGACGGGACAGGGGGCCTTGGTGAGCAGTACTTC.

In its sample, this clonotype was seen many times. V and J are TRBV5-1 and TRBJ2-1; D is ambiguous. Germline CDR1 and CDR2: SGHRS and YFSETQ. CDR3 length: 12 residues. V was clipped by 0 bases and J by 8 bases, with 6 bases between them. The CDR3 DNA reads as TGCGCCAGCAGCTTGGTTAGGCATGAGCAGTTCTTC. Its protein is CASSLVRHEQFF.

The chain employs TRBV25-1 and TRBJ2-7, with a possible D match to TRBD2 (5 bases). Germline CDR1 and CDR2: MGHDK and SYGVNS. V shed 2 bases and J shed 7 bases, with 18 bases lying between them. There are 15 residues in the CDR3. The CDR3 nucleotides read TGTGCCAGCAGTGAACTCGAGTCGGAGGCGAGGGAGCAGTACTTC. As protein: CASSELESEAREQYF.

The CDR3, as DNA: TGTGCCAGCAGCCCCGGGGCTCACTATGGCTACACCTTC. This sequence encodes CASSPGAHYGYTF. V is TRBV3-1 and J is TRBJ1-2, with D tentatively TRBD1 (5 bases). The CDR3 contains 13 residues. Trimming took 4 bases from V and 3 from J, leaving 9 bases between them. Germline CDR1 reads LGHDT; CDR2 reads YNNKEL (reference sequence).